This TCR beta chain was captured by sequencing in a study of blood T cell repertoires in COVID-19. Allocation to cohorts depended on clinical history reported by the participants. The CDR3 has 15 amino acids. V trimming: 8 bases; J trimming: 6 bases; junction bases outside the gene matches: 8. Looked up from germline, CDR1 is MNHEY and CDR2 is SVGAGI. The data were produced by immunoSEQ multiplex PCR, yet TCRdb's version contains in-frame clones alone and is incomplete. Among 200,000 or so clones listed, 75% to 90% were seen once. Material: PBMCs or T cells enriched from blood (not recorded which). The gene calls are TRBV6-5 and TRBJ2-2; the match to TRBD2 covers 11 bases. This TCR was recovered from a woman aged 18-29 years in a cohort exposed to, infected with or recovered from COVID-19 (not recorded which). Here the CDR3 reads CASLPGLAVPGELFF. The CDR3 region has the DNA TGTGCCAGCCTACCGGGACTAGCGGTCCCCGGGGAGCTGTTTTTT.